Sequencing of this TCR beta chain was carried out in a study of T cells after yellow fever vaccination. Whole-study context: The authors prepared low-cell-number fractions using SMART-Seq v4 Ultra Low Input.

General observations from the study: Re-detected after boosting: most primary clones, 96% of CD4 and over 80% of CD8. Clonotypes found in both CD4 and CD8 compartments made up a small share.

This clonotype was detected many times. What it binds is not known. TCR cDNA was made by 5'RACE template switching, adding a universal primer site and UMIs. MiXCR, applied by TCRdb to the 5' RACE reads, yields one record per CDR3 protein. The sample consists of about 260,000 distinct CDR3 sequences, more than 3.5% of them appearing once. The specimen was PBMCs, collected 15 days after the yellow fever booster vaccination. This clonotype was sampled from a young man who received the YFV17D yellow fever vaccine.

The DNA of the CDR3 is TGTGCCAGCAGCCAAGTCTTTCGGGGGGTTTACGAGCAGTACTTC. It yields the protein CASSQVFRGVYEQYF. This sequence joins TRBV3-1 and TRBJ2-7; 7 nucleotides match TRBD2. The V segment lost 1 base and the J segment 4 bases; nucleotides outside the gene matches: 7. From germline, CDR1 is LGHDT and CDR2 YNNKEL (reference sequence). This CDR3 comprises 15 residues.